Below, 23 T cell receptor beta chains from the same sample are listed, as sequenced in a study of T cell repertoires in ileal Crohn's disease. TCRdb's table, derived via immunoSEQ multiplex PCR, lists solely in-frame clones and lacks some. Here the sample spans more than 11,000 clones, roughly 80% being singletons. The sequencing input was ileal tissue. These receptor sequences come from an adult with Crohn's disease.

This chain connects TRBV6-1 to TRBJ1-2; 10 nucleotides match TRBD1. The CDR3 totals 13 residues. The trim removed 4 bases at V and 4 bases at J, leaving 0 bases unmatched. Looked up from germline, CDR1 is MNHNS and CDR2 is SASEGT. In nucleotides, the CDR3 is TGTGCCAGCAGTGGGACAGGGGGCTATGGCTACACCTTC. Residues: CASSGTGGYGYTF.

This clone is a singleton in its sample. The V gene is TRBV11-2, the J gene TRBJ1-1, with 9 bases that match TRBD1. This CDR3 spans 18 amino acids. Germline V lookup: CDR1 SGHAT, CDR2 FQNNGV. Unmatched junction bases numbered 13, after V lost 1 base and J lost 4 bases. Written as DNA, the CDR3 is TGTGCCAGCAGCTTAGTCAAACAGGGGGCGGAGGGCGGCACTGAAGCTTTCTTT. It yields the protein CASSLVKQGAEGGTEAFF.

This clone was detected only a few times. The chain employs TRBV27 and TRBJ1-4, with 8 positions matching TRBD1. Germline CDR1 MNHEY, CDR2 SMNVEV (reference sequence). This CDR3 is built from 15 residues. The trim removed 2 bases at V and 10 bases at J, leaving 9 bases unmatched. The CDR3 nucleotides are TGTGCCAGCAGTTTAATCGCCAGGGGGCAAGGAAAACTGTTTTTT. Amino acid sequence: CASSLIARGQGKLFF.

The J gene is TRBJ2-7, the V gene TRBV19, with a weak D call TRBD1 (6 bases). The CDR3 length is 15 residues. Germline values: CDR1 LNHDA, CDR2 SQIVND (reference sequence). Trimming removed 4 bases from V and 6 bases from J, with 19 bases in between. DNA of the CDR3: TGTGCCAGTAGTACGCGACAGGTTTTGAAGAGCGAGCAGTACTTC. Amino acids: CASSTRQVLKSEQYF.

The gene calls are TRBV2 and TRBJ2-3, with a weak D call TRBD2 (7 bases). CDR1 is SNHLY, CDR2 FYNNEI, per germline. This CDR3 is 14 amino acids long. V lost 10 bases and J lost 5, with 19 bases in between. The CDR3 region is CATKGGLHIDTQYF. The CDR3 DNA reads TGTGCCACCAAAGGGGGACTACATATAGATACGCAGTATTTT.

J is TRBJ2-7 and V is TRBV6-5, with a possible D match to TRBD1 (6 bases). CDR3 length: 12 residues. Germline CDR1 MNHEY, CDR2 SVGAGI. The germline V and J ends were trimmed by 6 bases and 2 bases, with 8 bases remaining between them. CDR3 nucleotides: TGTGCCAGCAGCCGGGACACCTACGAGCAGTACTTC. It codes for CASSRDTYEQYF.

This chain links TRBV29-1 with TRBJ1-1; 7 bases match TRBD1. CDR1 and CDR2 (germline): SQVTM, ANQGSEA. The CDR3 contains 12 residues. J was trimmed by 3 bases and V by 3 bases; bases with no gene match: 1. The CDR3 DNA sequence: TGCAGCGTTGACAGGGGGGACACTGAAGCTTTCTTT. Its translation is CSVDRGDTEAFF.

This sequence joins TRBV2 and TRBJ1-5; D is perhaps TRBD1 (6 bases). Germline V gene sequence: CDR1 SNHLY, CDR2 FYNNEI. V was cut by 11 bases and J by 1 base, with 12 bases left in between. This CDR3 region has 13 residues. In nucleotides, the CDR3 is TGTGCCTCGAAGGGGGACAGCAATCAGCCCCAGCATTTT. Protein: CASKGDSNQPQHF. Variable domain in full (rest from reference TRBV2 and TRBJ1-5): EPEVTQTPSHQVTQMGQEVILRCVPISNHLYFYWYRQILGQKVEFLVSFYNNEISEKSEIFDDQFSVERPDGSNFTLKIRSTKLEDSAMYFCASKGDSNQPQHFGDGTRLSIL.

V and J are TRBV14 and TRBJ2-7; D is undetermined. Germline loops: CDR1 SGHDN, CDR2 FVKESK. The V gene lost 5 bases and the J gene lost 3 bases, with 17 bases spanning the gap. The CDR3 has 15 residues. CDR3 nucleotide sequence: TGTGCCAGCAGCTTCCGACAATCCCCAAGCTACGAGCAGTACTTC. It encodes CASSFRQSPSYEQYF.

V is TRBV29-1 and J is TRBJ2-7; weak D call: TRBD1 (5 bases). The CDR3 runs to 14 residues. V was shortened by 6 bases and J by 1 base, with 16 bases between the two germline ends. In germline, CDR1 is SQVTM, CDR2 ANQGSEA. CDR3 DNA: TGCAGCGTAGGGGCGCACGGAGCTTCCTACGAGCAGTACTTC. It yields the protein CSVGAHGASYEQYF.

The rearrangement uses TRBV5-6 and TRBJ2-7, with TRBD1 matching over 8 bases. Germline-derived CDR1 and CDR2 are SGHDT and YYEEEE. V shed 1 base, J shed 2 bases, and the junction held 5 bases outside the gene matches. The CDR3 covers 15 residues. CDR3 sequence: CASSLFGTGPYEQYF. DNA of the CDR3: TGTGCCAGCAGCTTGTTCGGGACAGGACCCTACGAGCAGTACTTC.

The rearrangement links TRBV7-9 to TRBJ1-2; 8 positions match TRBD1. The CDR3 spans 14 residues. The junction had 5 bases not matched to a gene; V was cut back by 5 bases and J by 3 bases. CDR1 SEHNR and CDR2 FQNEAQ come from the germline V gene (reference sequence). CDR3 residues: CASSPMTGDYGYTF. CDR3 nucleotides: TGTGCCAGCAGCCCTATGACAGGGGACTATGGCTACACCTTC.

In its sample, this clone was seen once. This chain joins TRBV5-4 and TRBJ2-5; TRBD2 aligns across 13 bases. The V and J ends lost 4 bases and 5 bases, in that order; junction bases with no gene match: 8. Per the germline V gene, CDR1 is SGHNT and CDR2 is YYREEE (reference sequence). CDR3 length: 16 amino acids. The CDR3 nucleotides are TGTGCCAGCAGCCCCGGGACTAGCGGGGTGGGGGAGACCCAGTACTTC. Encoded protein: CASSPGTSGVGETQYF.

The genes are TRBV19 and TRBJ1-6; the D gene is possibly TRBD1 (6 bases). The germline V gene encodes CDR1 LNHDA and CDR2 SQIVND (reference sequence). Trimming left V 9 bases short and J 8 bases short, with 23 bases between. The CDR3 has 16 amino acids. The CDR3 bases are TGTGCCAGCCGATCAGGGACACAGATTAGGGATTCACCCCTCCACTTT. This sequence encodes CASRSGTQIRDSPLHF.

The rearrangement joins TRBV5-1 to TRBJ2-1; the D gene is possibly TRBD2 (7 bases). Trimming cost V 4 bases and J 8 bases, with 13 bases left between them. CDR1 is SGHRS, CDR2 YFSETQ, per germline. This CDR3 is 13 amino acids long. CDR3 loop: CASSRGGRDEQFF. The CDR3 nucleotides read TGCGCCAGCAGCAGGGGGGGTCGGGATGAGCAGTTCTTC.

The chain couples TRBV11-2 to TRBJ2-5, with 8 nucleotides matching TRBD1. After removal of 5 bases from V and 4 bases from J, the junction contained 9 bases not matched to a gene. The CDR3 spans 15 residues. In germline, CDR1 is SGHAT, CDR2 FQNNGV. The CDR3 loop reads CASSPARGLGETQYF. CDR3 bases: TGTGCCAGCAGCCCCGCCAGGGGGCTTGGAGAGACCCAGTACTTC.

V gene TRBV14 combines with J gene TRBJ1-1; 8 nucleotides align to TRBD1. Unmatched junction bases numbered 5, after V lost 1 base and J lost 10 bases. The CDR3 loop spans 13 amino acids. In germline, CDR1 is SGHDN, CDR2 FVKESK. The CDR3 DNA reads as TGTGCCAGCAGCCAAGCCAGGGGGCTAGGAGCTTTCTTT. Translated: CASSQARGLGAFF. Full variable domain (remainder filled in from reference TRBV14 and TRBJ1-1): EAGVTQFPSHSVIEKGQTVTLRCDPISGHDNLYWYRRVMGKEIKFLLHFVKESKQDESGMPNNRFLAERTGGTYSTLKVQPAELEDSGVYFCASSQARGLGAFFGQGTRLTVV.

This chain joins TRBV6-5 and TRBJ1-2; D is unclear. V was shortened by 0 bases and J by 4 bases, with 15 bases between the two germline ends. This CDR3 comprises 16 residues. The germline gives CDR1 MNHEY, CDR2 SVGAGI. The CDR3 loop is CASSYSVFRGTYGYTF. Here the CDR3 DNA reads TGTGCCAGCAGTTACTCGGTATTCCGGGGTACCTATGGCTACACCTTC.

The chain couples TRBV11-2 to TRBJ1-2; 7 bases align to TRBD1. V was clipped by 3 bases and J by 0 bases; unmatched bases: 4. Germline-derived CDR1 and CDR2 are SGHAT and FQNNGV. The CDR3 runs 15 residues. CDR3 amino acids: CASSLTGLANYGYTF. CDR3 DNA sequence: TGTGCCAGCAGCTTGACAGGGCTAGCTAACTATGGCTACACCTTC.

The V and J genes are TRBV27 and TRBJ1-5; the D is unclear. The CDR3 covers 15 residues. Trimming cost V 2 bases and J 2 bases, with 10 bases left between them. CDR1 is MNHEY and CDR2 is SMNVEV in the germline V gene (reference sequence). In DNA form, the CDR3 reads TGTGCCAGCAGTTTAGATTCTCGGGGCAATCAGCCCCAGCATTTT. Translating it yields CASSLDSRGNQPQHF.

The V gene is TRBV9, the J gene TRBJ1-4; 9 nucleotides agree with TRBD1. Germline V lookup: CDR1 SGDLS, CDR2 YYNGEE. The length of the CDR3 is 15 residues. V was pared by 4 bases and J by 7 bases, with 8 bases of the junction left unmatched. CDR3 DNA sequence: TGTGCCAGCAGCCCCCAGACAGGGGGGATTGAAAAACTGTTTTTT. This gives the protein CASSPQTGGIEKLFF.

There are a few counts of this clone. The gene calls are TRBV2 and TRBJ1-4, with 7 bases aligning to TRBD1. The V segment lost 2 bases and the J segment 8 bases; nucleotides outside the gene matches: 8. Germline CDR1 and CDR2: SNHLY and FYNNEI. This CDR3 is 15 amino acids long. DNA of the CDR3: TGTGCCAGCAGTGAAACAGGGGAGGTTCGGGAAAAACTGTTTTTT. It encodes CASSETGEVREKLFF.

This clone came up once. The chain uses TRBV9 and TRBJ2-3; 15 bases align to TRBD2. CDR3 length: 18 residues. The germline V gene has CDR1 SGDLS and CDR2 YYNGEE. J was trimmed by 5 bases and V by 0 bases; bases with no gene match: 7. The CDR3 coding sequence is TGTGCCAGCAGCGTAGGTGGTATGGGACTAGCGGGGGGAGATACGCAGTATTTT. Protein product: CASSVGGMGLAGGDTQYF.